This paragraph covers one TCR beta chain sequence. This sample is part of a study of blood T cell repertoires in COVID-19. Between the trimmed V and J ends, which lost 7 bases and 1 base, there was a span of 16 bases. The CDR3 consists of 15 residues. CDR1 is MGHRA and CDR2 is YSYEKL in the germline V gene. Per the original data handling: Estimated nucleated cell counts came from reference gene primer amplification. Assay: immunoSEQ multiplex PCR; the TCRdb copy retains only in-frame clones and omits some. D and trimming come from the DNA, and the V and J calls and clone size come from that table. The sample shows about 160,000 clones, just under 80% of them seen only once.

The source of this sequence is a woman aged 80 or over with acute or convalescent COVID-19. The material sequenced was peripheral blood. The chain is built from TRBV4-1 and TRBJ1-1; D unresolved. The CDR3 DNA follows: TGCGCCAGCACCCGCCTTTTAGATCAGAACACTGAAGCTTTCTTT. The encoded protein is CASTRLLDQNTEAFF.